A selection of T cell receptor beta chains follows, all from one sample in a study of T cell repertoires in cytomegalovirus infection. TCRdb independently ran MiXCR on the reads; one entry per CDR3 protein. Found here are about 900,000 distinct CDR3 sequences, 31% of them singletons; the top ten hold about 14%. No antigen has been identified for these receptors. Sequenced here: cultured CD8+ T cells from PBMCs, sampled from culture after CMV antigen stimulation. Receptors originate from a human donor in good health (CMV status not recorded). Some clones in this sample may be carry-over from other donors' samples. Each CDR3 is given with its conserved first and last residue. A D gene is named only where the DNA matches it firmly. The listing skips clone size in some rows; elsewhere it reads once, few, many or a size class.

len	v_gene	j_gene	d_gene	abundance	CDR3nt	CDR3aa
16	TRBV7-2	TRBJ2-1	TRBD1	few	TGTGCCAGCAGCTTAGAATCCGGGACAGCCTACAATGAGCAGTTCTTC	CASSLESGTAYNEQFF
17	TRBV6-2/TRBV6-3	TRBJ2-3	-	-	TGTGCCAGCAGTCGTCAGCCCGACTACCTATACACAGATACGCAGTATTTT	CASSRQPDYLYTDTQYF
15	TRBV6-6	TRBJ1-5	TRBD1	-	TGTGCCAGCAGCAGGACAGGGGAAAACAATCAGCCCCAGCATTTT	CASSRTGENNQPQHF
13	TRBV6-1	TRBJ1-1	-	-	TGTGCCAGTGGTTTAAGAGGAGGGCCGGAAGCTTTCTTT	CASGLRGGPEAFF
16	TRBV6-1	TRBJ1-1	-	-	TGTGCCAGCAGTGAATGGGACGGGGGCTTTGGCACTGAAGCTTTCTTT	CASSEWDGGFGTEAFF
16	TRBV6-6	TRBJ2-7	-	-	TGTGCCAGCAGTCATGTTGTGCGGCGGGGGCTTTACGAGCAGTACTTC	CASSHVVRRGLYEQYF
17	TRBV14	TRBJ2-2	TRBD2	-	TGTGCCAGCAGCTTGGGACTAGCGGGGGTACCCACCGGGGAGCTGTTTTTT	CASSLGLAGVPTGELFF
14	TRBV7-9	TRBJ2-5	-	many	TGTGCCAGCAGCTTTACCAGGGACCAAGAGACCCAGTACTTC	CASSFTRDQETQYF
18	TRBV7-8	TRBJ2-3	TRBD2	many	TGTGCCAGCAGCTTAAGGCGGGGGGGAGCCACTAGCACAGATACGCAGTATTTT	CASSLRRGGATSTDTQYF
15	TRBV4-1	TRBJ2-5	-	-	TGCGCCAGCAGCCAAGCAAGTTGCAGCCAAGAGACCCAGTACTTC	CASSQASCSQETQYF
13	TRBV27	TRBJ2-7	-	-	TGTGCCAGCAGCGTTGGGAGGTTCTCCGAGCAGTACTTC	CASSVGRFSEQYF
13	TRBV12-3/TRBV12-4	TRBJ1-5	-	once	TGTGCCAGCAGTCCGAACTTCTATCAGCCCCAGCATTTT	CASSPNFYQPQHF
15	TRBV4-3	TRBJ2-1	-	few	TGCGCCAGCAGCCAAGATGGAGCGGCCTACAATGAGCAGTTCTTC	CASSQDGAAYNEQFF
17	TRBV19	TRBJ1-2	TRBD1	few	TGTGCCAGTAGTATATACCCCCCGGGACAGTGGGACTATGGCTACACCTTC	CASSIYPPGQWDYGYTF
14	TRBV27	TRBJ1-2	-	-	TGTGCCGGCAGTAAAGGGGCAGGGACCTATGGCTACACCTTC	CAGSKGAGTYGYTF
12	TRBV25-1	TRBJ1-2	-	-	TGTGCCAGCAGTCTCGGGGGGCCGAGCTACACCTTC	CASSLGGPSYTF
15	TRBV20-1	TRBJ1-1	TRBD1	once	TGCAGTGCTACCGCGGACAGGGGGCGAGGGGCTGAAGCTTTCTTT	CSATADRGRGAEAFF
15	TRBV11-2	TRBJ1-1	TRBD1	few	TGTGCCAGCAGCTTAGAAGCAGGGGGAATGACTGAAGCTTTCTTT	CASSLEAGGMTEAFF
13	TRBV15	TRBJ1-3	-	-	TGTGCCACCAGCGAGGGCTCTGGAAACACCATATATTTT	CATSEGSGNTIYF
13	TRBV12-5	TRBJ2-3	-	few	TGTGCTAGTGGTTTGGCACTACACAATACGCAGTATTTT	CASGLALHNTQYF
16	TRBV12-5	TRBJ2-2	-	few	TGTGCTAGTGGTCTCGGGACGGATTATAACACCGGGGAGCTGTTTTTT	CASGLGTDYNTGELFF
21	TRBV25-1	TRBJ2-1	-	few	TGTGCCAGCAGTGAGACGGGACTGCCTGGGAGAGGGGGGAGCTCCTACAATGAGCAGTTCTTC	CASSETGLPGRGGSSYNEQFF
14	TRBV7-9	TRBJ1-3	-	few	TGTGCCAGCACCGGCATTAGCTCTGGAAACACCATATATTTT	CASTGISSGNTIYF
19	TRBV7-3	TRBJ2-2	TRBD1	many	TGTGCCAGCAGCTTAAGGCCCCCTTCGGACAGGGCCGACACCGGGGAGCTGTTTTTT	CASSLRPPSDRADTGELFF
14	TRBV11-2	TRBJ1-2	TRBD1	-	TGTGCCAGCAGCCCAGGGGGGGGGGACTATGGCTACACCTTC	CASSPGGGDYGYTF
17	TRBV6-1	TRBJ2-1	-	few	TGTGCCAGCAGTGAAAGTATTTTTCCAAGCTCCTACAATGAGCAGTTCTTC	CASSESIFPSSYNEQFF
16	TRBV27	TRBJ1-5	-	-	TGTGCCAGCAGTTTATCCTCCGGGACCTGGCGGCAGCCCCAGCATTTT	CASSLSSGTWRQPQHF
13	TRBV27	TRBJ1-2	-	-	TGTGCCAGCAGTTTACAGCCCCGGGATGGCTACACCTTC	CASSLQPRDGYTF